Reported below is one TCR beta chain. Its antigen has not been determined. One base away there is no much larger clone; base qualities are not given. The CDR3 has 16 amino acids, counting the end cysteine and phenylalanine. The entry retains the CDR3 DNA only, 48 bases that are in frame from base 1. CDR1 and CDR2, looked up from the germline V gene, are LGHNA and YSLEER. After removal of 1 base from V and 5 bases from J, the junction retains 4 bases not matched to a gene. These data are taken from a study of cytomegalovirus exposure and HLA in healthy donors (dated by TCRdb to 2016 to 2017). Broadly, across the study: In an earlier analysis of some 610 of the donors, approximately 300 Gb of sequence data and just under 120 million unique TCR beta sequences from roughly 200 million T cells were reported. Approximately 300 gigabases of sequencing data and around 80 million unique TCR sequences made up an early release that covered nearly 650 HLA-typed donors. Of the 300 to 500 genotyped donors, 81% were placed in the genetic ancestry cluster associated with self-reported Caucasian donors. The study aimed to test whether signatures of past pathogen exposure could be identified by cataloging public T cell receptors. Using immunosequencing, the study profiled T cell repertoires from roughly 650 subjects and related those repertoires to cytomegalovirus serostatus. A separate validation cohort of roughly 120 different subjects was used in addition to the approximately 610-subject first cohort. High-throughput TCR immunosequencing, statistical association of individual TCRs with disease status, and machine learning were combined to predict cytomegalovirus infection status. A later analysis re-examined previously published TCR beta repertoires from several hundred donors and added high-resolution HLA genotyping to investigate patterns of TCR occurrence. The later analysis used no new phenotypic data to find candidate immune exposures, relying instead on TCR beta sequences and their occurrence across donors. An earlier analysis of roughly 600 of the donors used high-throughput TCR beta sequencing to judge whether each TCR beta V gene segment behaved as functional or pseudogenic. Donor age, sex, ethnicity and CMV serostatus were collected together with the repertoire data. A later genetic analysis used genome-wide SNP genotypes for about 60% of the roughly 700 donors, treating that subset as a discovery cohort. All discovery cohort repertoires had been generated on a single sequencing platform. Both class I and class II loci were covered by HLA typing, at four-digit resolution. The number of donors typed differed by locus, with roughly 629-640 for A, B, C, DRB1 and DQB1, around 500 for DQA1, 600 to 610 for DPA1, and roughly 450 for DPB1. A few DR-DQ haplotypes were treated as single units for association and clustering because of strong linkage in the cohort. On average, over 200,000 unique TCR beta nucleotide sequences were sequenced per donor among a few hundred genotyped donors of the cohort, with 15% to 20% of those sequences being non-productive.

The cohort consisted of fewer than 700 healthy bone marrow donors. All cohort members were sampled while nominally healthy, although unrecorded immune exposures were likely present. The donor tested CMV seropositive and was one of the 289 seropositive cohort members. A peripheral blood sample was collected from each donor, and TCR beta sequencing was performed on peripheral blood mononuclear cells. The Qiagen DNeasy Blood Extraction Kit was used to extract genomic DNA from the blood cell samples. The research as a whole found: A later analysis reported that several top co-occurrence clusters appeared linked to parvovirus B19, influenza, CMV and Epstein-Barr virus. According to a later analysis, most CMV-associated TCR beta chains appeared to be HLA-restricted, and the HLA associations seemed to be driven largely by CMV exposure. A further reported finding was that TCR beta sequences accurately predicted the HLA-A and HLA-B alleles for most subjects in the first cohort. Some IMGT-functional V segments, including TRBV6-2 and TRBV6-3, could not be distinguished by the 87-base-pair reads and were therefore excluded. Sequencing depth was assumed to be roughly uniform across donors in the presence/absence analyses, though that assumption may not hold. In an earlier analysis of under 600 of the donors, most TCR beta V segments were observed in productive rearrangements about 90% or about 30% of the time, broadly matching IMGT annotations. According to the authors, the approach could potentially be generalized to other disease states and immunological phenotypes. In vitro tests confirmed that a few of the cytomegalovirus-associated TCR beta chains recognize cytomegalovirus antigens. A later analysis found that HLA-associated TCR beta chains were more clonally expanded and had lower generation probabilities than equally common non-associated chains. In a later analysis, TCR association rates were found to vary across HLA loci, with the most associated TCRs seen for DRB1 alleles and the fewest for HLA-C alleles. A group of highly shared sequence variants was considered likely to be a technical artifact of the sequencing pipeline. Roughly 15 rarely observed V segments, including chromosome 9 orphons, were excluded from the earlier analysis of approximately 500 of the donors because counts were too low. In a later genetic analysis, a missense DCLRE1C variant was associated with V-gene and J-gene trimming of TCR beta chains, and the association was replicated in an independent cohort. The study gave a list of about 150 TCR beta chains associated with cytomegalovirus. Correlated functional status among segregating V segments might be attributable to linkage disequilibrium, but an unknown experimental factor could not be ruled out. The classifier was reported to diagnose cytomegalovirus status with high specificity and sensitivity in both the original cohort and the validation cohort. When HLA alleles, especially DR and DQ, strongly co-occurred, TCR associations were difficult to assign to individual alleles. Only TCR beta chains were sequenced in this cohort, and the absence of alpha or paired-chain data limited detectable features. According to a later genetic analysis, donors in an Asian-associated ancestry cluster had fewer N-insertions in productive TCRs than the roughly 700-donor mean. HLA typing was unavailable for some donors at each locus, so association tests used only the typed subset. The only immune exposure information available for the cohort was CMV serostatus. At a false discovery rate of 0.05, a later analysis linked 15,000 to 20,000 TCR beta sequences to specific HLA alleles. Most TCR sequences were seen in very few donors, while some public TCRs were found in many individuals.

The method behind the library was the immunoSEQ multiplex PCR assay. The multiplex PCR relied on a mix of 60 forward primers for TCR Vbeta segments and 13 reverse primers for TCR Jbeta segments. Amplification of the CDR3 region of rearranged TCR beta genes was performed with a multiplex PCR assay on genomic DNA. The amplified TCR beta libraries were sequenced on the Illumina HiSeq System as 87-base-pair reads. Under the source paper's analysis protocol: Across the 500 to 750 repertoires, a later analysis counted tens of millions of unique TCR beta chains, approximately 12 million of which were shared by at least two donors. Raw reads were error-corrected and collapsed into unique sequences with a nearest-neighbor algorithm that merged closely related sequences to remove PCR and sequencing errors. V, D and J gene segments were assigned by aligning CDR3 sequences to IMGT reference sequences. For a sequence to be retained, a match of at least six nucleotides to both a V gene segment and a J gene segment was required. Rearrangements were classified as productive when the CDR3 lacked stop codons and remained in frame with V and J, and all other rearrangements were classified as non-productive. Following IMGT convention, CDR3 was defined as the stretch from the second conserved V-encoded cysteine up to the conserved J-encoded phenylalanine. The earlier analysis of some 600 of the donors excluded sequences that lacked an unambiguous match to a single V gene segment. In an earlier analysis of about 590 of the donors, a V segment was called functional when productive rearrangements were above 56.7%, and segregating when the standard deviation between donors exceeded 5%. To diagnose cytomegalovirus status from the catalog of TCR beta chain sequences, a statistical classification framework was built. In a later analysis, TCR nucleotide sequences were compared against IMGT/GENE-DB human TR gene sequences so that V and J genes could be assigned. In a later analysis, CDR3 sequences and most-parsimonious VDJ recombination scenarios were assigned using the TCRdist pipeline. In a later analysis, every TCR beta chain was defined by the combination of its CDR3 amino acid sequence and its V-gene family, and reads without a unique V-gene family were dropped. In a later analysis, 500 to 700 highly shared, low-generation-probability nucleotide sequences were removed to address suspected cross-contamination and a sequencing artifact. In a later analysis, a clonal expansion index for each public chain was calculated from normalized within-repertoire ranks of inferred template counts. In a later analysis, generation probabilities were computed using a VDJ recombination model fitted to out-of-frame rearrangements, and the results were checked against IGoR. In a later analysis, TCR-TCR, TCR-HLA and TCR-CMV co-occurrence was scored with hypergeometric tests, and a repertoire-size bias correction was applied to TCR pairs. False discovery rates were estimated in a later analysis by permuting HLA or CMV assignments 20 times. A later analysis grouped co-occurring TCRs with DBSCAN, adding TCRdist sequence similarity when clustering within HLA-allele-positive subsets. Repertoires with fewer than 30,000 or more than 120,000 public chains were left out of co-occurrence clustering, as were a few repertoires with anomalous nucleotide sharing. Imported from immuneACCESS, the table was reduced by TCRdb to in-frame sequences with V and J called. These copies leave out some clones; in studies compared against another copy, an unresolved V gene accounts for under half, and the cause of the remainder is not known. V and J calls and clone size follow that table, whereas D and trimming were derived from the DNA. The sample table holds about 76,000 clones, of which over 60% were seen once. The ten biggest clones cover 15% to 20% of the sample.

The clonotype was recovered from a woman in her thirties or forties in good health and CMV-seropositive. The sequence joins TRBV4-3 to TRBJ2-3; 12 bases in the middle match TRBD2. Sequences were obtained from PBMCs. The CDR3 region: CASSQGLAGEEDTQYF. In nucleotides, the sequence is TGCGCCAGCAGCCAAGGACTAGCGGGGGAGGAAGATACGCAGTATTTT.